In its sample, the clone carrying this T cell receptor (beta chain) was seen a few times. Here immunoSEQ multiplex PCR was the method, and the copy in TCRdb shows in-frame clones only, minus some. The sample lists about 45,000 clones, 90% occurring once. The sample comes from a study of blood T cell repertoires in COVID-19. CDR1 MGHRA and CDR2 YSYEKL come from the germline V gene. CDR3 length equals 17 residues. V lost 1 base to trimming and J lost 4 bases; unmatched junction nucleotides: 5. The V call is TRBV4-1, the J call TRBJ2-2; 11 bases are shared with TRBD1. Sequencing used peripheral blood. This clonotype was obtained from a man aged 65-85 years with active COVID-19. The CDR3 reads CASSQGTGGAFTGELFF. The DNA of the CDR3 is TGCGCCAGCAGCCAAGGGACAGGGGGCGCCTTCACCGGGGAGCTGTTTTTT.